This T cell receptor (beta chain) is drawn from a study of CD8+ T cells in alopecia areata listed by TCRdb under 2018. In the study overall: Treated patients were enrolled in an open-label pilot trial of oral tofacitinib at 5 to 10 mg twice daily for moderate-to-severe alopecia areata. On the human side, TCRbeta sequencing was run on scalp tissue and on sorted CD4+ and CD8+ peripheral blood T cells from healthy controls and from alopecia areata patients with either patchy or totalis/universalis disease. Biopsies were taken from tofacitinib-treated patients at baseline and at 4 and 24 weeks of treatment, and a later scalp biopsy was taken in several of the tofacitinib-treated patients. TCRbeta CDR3 regions were amplified by immunoSEQ multiplex PCR using 35 Vbeta forward and 13 Jbeta reverse primers. Clonality in the scalp was compared among normal scalp (n=4), patchy alopecia areata scalp (n=8), and alopecia totalis/universalis scalp (n=8). Disease severity in treated patients was measured with the SALT score, which quantifies the percentage of affected scalp surface area. RNA was obtained with the PAXgene miRNA kit for fixed scalp, the miRNeasy kit for PBMCs, and the RNeasy kit for mouse skin. Patients stayed on tofacitinib for 6 to 18 months and then had 6 months of follow-up off drug so that delayed response and recurrence could be assessed. In both human patients and the C3H/HeJ mouse model, the study applied high-throughput TCRbeta sequencing to look at T cell clonal expansion in alopecia areata.

This clone was picked up a small number of times. Its antigen is currently not known. No qualities accompany the bases; no much larger clone lies one base away. The study at large found these results: The treated cohort was small, with a single nonresponder, so links between baseline CD8+ expansion and response need larger studies. Many expanded lesional clones were found to persist in scalp and blood during tofacitinib treatment, and relapse after treatment cessation may be partly explained by this persistence. Resident alphabeta T cells in normal human skin are also sequenced, complicating scalp TCR repertoire analysis, unlike mouse skin dominated by gammadelta T cells. Shared TCR sequences between patients were less evident than in mice, which may be partly attributable to HLA diversity in the patient population. With tofacitinib, both scalp clonality and the number of expanded CD8+ clones among the top 100 scalp clones went down significantly. Higher clonality and more expanded CD8+ clones were observed in lesional scalp than in normal scalp, particularly in alopecia totalis/universalis, a finding suggestive of antigenic drive.

The library was generated by the immunoSEQ multiplex PCR assay. For TCR sequencing, RNA was extracted from every sample and reverse transcribed into cDNA to serve as template. First-strand cDNA was synthesized with SuperScript III using a 2:1 mix of oligo-dT and random hexamers. A synthetic immune receptor repertoire was used to assess amplification bias, and residual bias was removed computationally. Per the source publication's procedure: Raw reads were preprocessed to remove errors, and CDR3 was defined according to IMGT conventions as the region from the conserved cysteine to phenylalanine. Clonality was computed as 1 minus the Shannon entropy, with the entropy normalized by log2 of the number of productive unique TCRs. Scalp TCRbeta sequences were cross-referenced with sorted blood CD4 and CD8 repertoires so that the CD4 or CD8 identity of scalp clones could be inferred. The clones in this table, taken by TCRdb from immuneACCESS, are in-frame only. Not every clone is retained; where verified, under half of the shortfall comes from an unresolved V gene, and the cause of the rest is unknown. That table gives V, J and clone size, and the DNA gave D and trimming. This sample is represented by 200,000 or so clones; 35% to 45% of them were singletons. The top ten clonotypes cover 0.45% to 0.55% of the sample.

The germline V gene sets CDR1 to MNHEY and CDR2 to SVGAGI. The CDR3 holds 15 amino acids from the cysteine to the phenylalanine. CDR3 DNA is the only sequence kept; it has 45 bases, read in frame from the first base. V sheds 0 bases and J sheds 5 bases, leaving 11 bases between their ends. The treatment or condition label for this specimen denotes: oral pan-JAK inhibitor, 5-10 mg twice daily. Lesional scalp punch biopsies and peripheral blood were obtained from alopecia areata patients. After PBMCs were isolated by density centrifugation and stained for CD3, CD4 and CD8, a FACSAria was used to sort CD4+ and CD8+ T cells.

The source was CD4+ T cells sorted from blood, collected at approximately week 31, from a patient treated with tofacitinib. The clonotype originates from a human donor with alopecia areata. The rearrangement joined TRBV6-5 to TRBJ2-1; no D gene can be assigned with confidence. The CDR3 sequence is CASSYSVAFDNEQFF. The DNA is TGTGCCAGCAGTTACTCCGTAGCTTTCGACAATGAGCAGTTCTTC.